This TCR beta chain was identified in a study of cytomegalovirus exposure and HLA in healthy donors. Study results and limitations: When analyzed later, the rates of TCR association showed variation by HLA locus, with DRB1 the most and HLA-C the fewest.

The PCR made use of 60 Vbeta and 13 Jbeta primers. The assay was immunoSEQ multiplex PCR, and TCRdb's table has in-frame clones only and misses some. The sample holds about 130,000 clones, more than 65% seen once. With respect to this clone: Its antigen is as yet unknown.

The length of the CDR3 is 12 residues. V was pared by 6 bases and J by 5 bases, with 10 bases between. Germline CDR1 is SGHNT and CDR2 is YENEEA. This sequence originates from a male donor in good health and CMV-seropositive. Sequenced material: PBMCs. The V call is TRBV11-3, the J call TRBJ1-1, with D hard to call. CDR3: CASSIGRTEAFF. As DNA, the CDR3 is TGTGCCAGCAGTATTGGGCGAACTGAAGCTTTCTTT.